The present T cell receptor (beta chain) was sequenced within a study of early T cells in non-severe SARS-CoV-2 infection. TCRdb reanalysed the 5' RACE reads using MiXCR and keeps one entry per CDR3 protein. The data show 100,000 or so distinct CDR3 sequences, with 16% seen just once and about 5% held by the top ten. This CDR3 contains 13 residues. Germline V gives CDR1 ENHRY, CDR2 SYGVKD. With 10 bases removed from V and 2 bases from J, the gap between germline ends came to 11 bases. This clonotype originated in an adult who was a healthcare worker with PCR-confirmed SARS-CoV-2 infection or an uninfected control (not recorded which). The sequenced sample was whole blood, obtained at baseline. The gene calls are TRBV10-3 and TRBJ2-2; the D call may be TRBD1 or TRBD2 (5 bases each). The CDR3 DNA reads TGTGCCACGGGACGGACCAACACCGGGGAGCTGTTTTTT. It specifies CATGRTNTGELFF.